The 21 T cell receptor beta chains below were found in one sample sequenced in a study of T-cell reconstitution after alpha-beta-depleted transplantation in children. Unique molecular identifiers were incorporated when the TCRbeta library was constructed. TCRdb re-derived calls from the PCR reads in MiXCR, one entry per CDR3 protein. The data show 500,000 or so distinct CDR3 sequences, around a third seen once. The sample in question was PBMCs from the stem cell graft donor, obtained from the stem cell graft. These receptors all stem from a human donor who donated a stem cell graft to a child with aplastic anemia.

The chain carries TRBV12-3 or TRBV12-4 and TRBJ2-5; D is uncertain. Trimming pared 2 bases from V and 2 bases from J, leaving 9 bases between. The CDR3 extends over 14 amino acids. CDR3 in DNA: TGTGCCAGCAGTTTATTCGTACAGCAAGAGACCCAGTACTTC. Translating it yields CASSLFVQQETQYF.

The sample holds a few counts of this clonotype. V usage is TRBV5-1 and J usage is TRBJ2-3; 7 bases are shared with TRBD1. Per germline, CDR1 SGHRS and CDR2 YFSETQ. The CDR3 is made up of 16 amino acids. J gave up 2 bases and V 4 bases, and 10 bases lay outside the gene matches. The CDR3 region is CASSLIIGGITDTQYF. CDR3 in DNA: TGCGCCAGCAGCCTAATAATAGGGGGCATCACAGATACGCAGTATTTT.

V gene TRBV12-3 or TRBV12-4 combines with J gene TRBJ2-5, with TRBD2 identical over 7 bases. CDR3 length: 14 residues. The junction had 5 bases not matched to a gene; V was cut back by 3 bases and J by 4 bases. The CDR3 protein is CASSFAWGGETQYF. The CDR3, as DNA: TGTGCCAGCAGTTTCGCGTGGGGGGGAGAGACCCAGTACTTC.

V is TRBV30 and J is TRBJ2-3; no reliable D call. The CDR3 is 14 amino acids. Germline V gene sequence: CDR1 GTSNPN, CDR2 SVGIG (reference sequence). V was trimmed by 1 base and J by 2 bases, leaving 10 bases between them. The CDR3 region is CAWSGIGFTDTQYF. CDR3 coding DNA: TGTGCCTGGAGTGGAATAGGGTTCACAGATACGCAGTATTTT.

This chain joins TRBV20-1 and TRBJ2-5; TRBD2 aligns across 9 bases. Germline V CDR1 and CDR2: DFQATT, SNEGSKA (reference sequence). CDR3 length equals 12 residues. The trim removed 6 bases at V and 5 bases at J, leaving 4 bases unmatched. The CDR3 protein is CSARTSVETQYF. In nucleotides, the CDR3 is TGCAGTGCGAGGACTAGCGTGGAGACCCAGTACTTC.

This clonotype has a handful of counts. The J gene is TRBJ2-7, the V gene TRBV4-2, with D perhaps given as TRBD1 or TRBD2 (6 bases each). Per the germline V gene, CDR1 is LGHNA and CDR2 is YNFKEQ. There are 17 residues in the CDR3. V shed 6 bases and J shed 0 bases, with 21 bases lying between them. CDR3 residues: CASSLLIGEDSSYEQYF. CDR3 bases: TGTGCCAGCAGTCTACTCATCGGGGAGGACAGCTCCTACGAGCAGTACTTC.

V is TRBV29-1 and J is TRBJ1-1; D may be TRBD1 (5 bases). Per the germline V gene, CDR1 is SQVTM and CDR2 is ANQGSEA. Trimming shortened V by 7 bases and J by 0 bases, and 12 bases separated the two germline ends. The CDR3 totals 13 residues. DNA of the CDR3: TGCAGCGGCTTAACAGGATTGAACACTGAAGCTTTCTTT. Translated: CSGLTGLNTEAFF.

This rearrangement joins TRBV19 to TRBJ1-5; the D is unclear. Germline V lookup: CDR1 LNHDA, CDR2 SQIVND (reference sequence). V shed 0 bases and J shed 7 bases, with 7 bases lying between them. The CDR3 extends over 13 amino acids. As DNA, the CDR3 is TGTGCCAGTAGTATAGAAGGTTCCCAGCCCCAGCATTTT. It yields the protein CASSIEGSQPQHF. The full variable domain, completed using reference TRBV19 and TRBJ1-5, is DGGITQSPKYLFRKEGQNVTLSCEQNLNHDAMYWYRQDPGQGLRLIYYSQIVNDFQKGDIAEGYSVSREKKESFPLTVTSAQKNPTAFYLCASSIEGSQPQHFGDGTRLSIL.

The chain couples TRBV4-2 to TRBJ1-2, with 12 bases matching TRBD1. Germline trimming cut 0 bases from V and 0 bases from J; bases unmatched to any gene: 5. The CDR3 has 18 residues. In germline, CDR1 is LGHNA, CDR2 YNFKEQ. This CDR3 reads CASSQEPGQGATNYGYTF. In DNA, the CDR3 is TGTGCCAGCAGCCAAGAACCGGGACAGGGGGCAACTAACTATGGCTACACCTTC.

The chain links TRBV7-3 to TRBJ2-1, with D possibly matching TRBD2 (5 bases). Germline assignment: CDR1 SGHTA and CDR2 FQGTGA. Trimming took off 2 bases at V and 6 bases at J, with 11 bases between the two ends. The CDR3 contains 14 residues. The CDR3 protein is CASSLDRGRNEQFF. In nucleotides, the CDR3 is TGTGCCAGCAGCTTAGATCGAGGGCGCAATGAGCAGTTCTTC.

The chain employs TRBV12-3 or TRBV12-4 and TRBJ2-2; weak D call: TRBD2 (6 bases). This CDR3 has 17 amino acids. Trimming took off 1 base at V and 4 bases at J, with 16 bases between the two ends. The CDR3 nucleotides read TGTGCCAGCAGTTTAGTGCTTGTGGGAGGTAGCACCGGGGAGCTGTTTTTT. Protein: CASSLVLVGGSTGELFF.

The chain employs TRBV20-1 and TRBJ2-1, with D perhaps TRBD2 (6 bases). The V gene lost 5 bases and the J gene lost 4 bases, with 12 bases spanning the gap. This CDR3 contains 13 residues. Germline loops: CDR1 DFQATT, CDR2 SNEGSKA (reference sequence). CDR3 residues: CSAGGPGYNEQFF. DNA for the CDR3: TGCAGTGCTGGAGGGCCGGGGTACAATGAGCAGTTCTTC.

This clonotype was seen a handful of times. The chain combines TRBV11-2 with TRBJ2-7, with 9 bases matching TRBD1. The germline V gene encodes CDR1 SGHAT and CDR2 FQNNGV. The CDR3 totals 14 residues. V gave up 4 bases and J gave up 4 bases; unmatched junction bases: 5. CDR3 residues: CASSSGTGFYEQYF. As DNA, the CDR3 is TGTGCCAGCAGCTCCGGGACAGGGTTTTACGAGCAGTACTTC. Drawing the rest from reference TRBV11-2 and TRBJ2-7, the complete variable domain is EAGVAQSPRYKIIEKRQSVAFWCNPISGHATLYWYQQILGQGPKLLIQFQNNGVVDDSQLPKDRFSAERLKGVDSTLKIQPAKLEDSAVYLCASSSGTGFYEQYFGPGTRLTVT.

This chain connects TRBV15 to TRBJ2-1, with 13 bases aligning to TRBD2. V lost 2 bases, J lost 5 bases, and 6 bases stayed unmatched. Germline CDR1 and CDR2: LNHNV and YYDKDF (reference sequence). There are 17 residues in the CDR3. The DNA of the CDR3 is TGTGCCACCAGCAGATCCCTTACTAGCGGGAGGGACAATGAGCAGTTCTTC. Translating it yields CATSRSLTSGRDNEQFF.

The V call is TRBV7-8, the J call TRBJ1-2; tentative D call: TRBD1 (6 bases). The V and J ends lost 7 bases and 1 base respectively, with 10 bases between them. The CDR3 loop spans 13 amino acids. Germline values: CDR1 SGHVS, CDR2 FQNEAQ. The CDR3 protein is CASKGGSNYGYTF. The CDR3 DNA sequence: TGTGCCAGCAAGGGGGGCAGTAACTATGGCTACACCTTC.

This clonotype was counted a few times. V gene TRBV7-4 combines with J gene TRBJ2-7, with TRBD1 as a possible D gene (6 bases). Germline-derived CDR1 and CDR2 are SGHVT and SQSDAQ. V was shortened by 5 bases and J by 5 bases, with 19 bases between the two germline ends. The CDR3 runs 15 residues. CDR3 coding DNA: TGTGCCAGCAGCCTCAAGGGGGTCCTAACCCACGAGCAGTACGTC. Protein product: CASSLKGVLTHEQYV.

V gene TRBV15 combines with J gene TRBJ1-5; no definite D call. Germline V gene lookup returns CDR1 LNHNV and CDR2 YYDKDF (reference sequence). The length of the CDR3 is 15 residues. Trimming took off 3 bases at V and 6 bases at J, with 15 bases between the two ends. The CDR3 loop reads CATSRQTGIGQPQHF. CDR3 DNA: TGTGCCACCAGCAGGCAAACGGGAATTGGTCAGCCCCAGCATTTT. Using reference TRBV15 and TRBJ1-5 for the parts outside the CDR3, the full variable domain is DAMVIQNPRYQVTQFGKPVTLSCSQTLNHNVMYWYQQKSSQAPKLLFHYYDKDFNNEADTPDNFQSRRPNTSFCFLDIRSPGLGDTAMYLCATSRQTGIGQPQHFGDGTRLSIL.

This clonotype appeared a few times. The rearrangement links TRBV18 to TRBJ2-7; 10 bases are shared with TRBD2. V shed 4 bases and J 3 bases; nucleotides not matched to a gene: 6. Germline CDR1 reads KGHSH; CDR2 reads LQKENI. CDR3 length: 15 residues. The CDR3 sequence: CASSRGASGSYEQYV. For the CDR3, the DNA is TGTGCCAGCTCACGAGGGGCTAGCGGGAGCTACGAGCAGTACGTC.

This chain connects TRBV18 to TRBJ2-1; D not resolved. CDR3 length: 15 residues. CDR1 is KGHSH, CDR2 LQKENI, per germline. Trimming left V 3 bases short and J 5 bases short, with 14 bases between. The CDR3 region is CASSPESRSDNEQFF. The CDR3 nucleotides are TGTGCCAGCTCACCTGAGTCCCGCAGCGACAATGAGCAGTTCTTC.

The chain couples TRBV4-3 to TRBJ2-7; D remains ambiguous. The V gene's germline CDR1 is LGHNA and CDR2 YSLEER. The CDR3 has 15 amino acids. The V and J ends lost 0 bases and 5 bases respectively, with 14 bases between them. CDR3 DNA sequence: TGCGCCAGCAGCCAAGAACATATCTCGTTACACGAGCAGTACTTC. It yields the protein CASSQEHISLHEQYF.

CDR3 loop: CASRVPGLGSNTQYF. In nucleotides, the CDR3 is TGTGCCAGCAGGGTGCCGGGACTGGGTTCGAATACGCAGTATTTT. The V gene is TRBV7-2, the J gene TRBJ2-3, with D possibly matching TRBD2 (6 bases). Germline-derived CDR1 and CDR2 are SGHTA and FQGNSA. This CDR3 has 15 residues. V was trimmed by 6 bases and J by 7 bases, leaving 20 bases between them.